These 19 T cell receptor beta chains were all obtained from the same sample, sequenced in a study of blood T cell repertoires in COVID-19. The data were produced by immunoSEQ multiplex PCR, yet TCRdb's version contains in-frame clones alone and is incomplete. In the table there are 250,000 or so clones, around 86% of which are singletons. What was sequenced was peripheral blood. These receptor sequences come from a woman between 40 and 50 years old who had recovered from COVID-19.

The chain uses TRBV6-5 and TRBJ1-2, with 7 bases matching TRBD1. This CDR3 has 16 residues. The trim removed 1 base at V and 4 bases at J, leaving 9 bases unmatched. Per the germline V gene, CDR1 is MNHEY and CDR2 is SVGAGI. The CDR3, as DNA: TGTGCCAGCAGTTACTGGGGTCGTCAGGGGGTCTATGGCTACACCTTC. This codes for CASSYWGRQGVYGYTF.

This rearrangement joins TRBV7-9 to TRBJ2-6; possible D gene TRBD1, 5 bases. The germline V gene has CDR1 SEHNR and CDR2 FQNEAQ (reference sequence). The CDR3 spans 16 residues. The V gene lost 7 bases and the J gene lost 0 bases, with 13 bases spanning the gap. In DNA, the CDR3 is TGTGCCAGCACCAGGGCTTTACCCTCTGGGGCCAACGTCCTGACTTTC. It specifies CASTRALPSGANVLTF.

The CDR3 protein is CASSWGDSLNQPQHF. CDR3 DNA sequence: TGTGCCAGCAGCTGGGGGGACAGTTTGAATCAGCCCCAGCATTTT. The chain combines TRBV5-6 with TRBJ1-5, with 7 nucleotides matching TRBD1. Germline trimming cut 3 bases from V and 4 bases from J; bases unmatched to any gene: 7. The CDR3 runs to 15 residues. Germline V lookup: CDR1 SGHDT, CDR2 YYEEEE.

The V and J genes are TRBV30 and TRBJ1-1; perhaps TRBD1 as D (5 bases). V shed 0 bases and J shed 4 bases, with 21 bases lying between them. Germline CDR1 and CDR2: GTSNPN and SVGIG (reference sequence). The CDR3 runs to 17 residues. The CDR3 nucleotides are TGTGCCTGGAGTGTACGTGAGGGCGGTGCCGGGGGCACTGAAGCTTTCTTT. It encodes CAWSVREGGAGGTEAFF.

The CDR3: CASSLFAGLNVLTF. Written as DNA, the CDR3 is TGCGCCAGCAGCTTGTTTGCAGGCCTCAACGTCCTGACTTTC. The chain links TRBV5-1 to TRBJ2-6; D not resolved. This CDR3 region has 14 residues. V shed 1 base and J shed 9 bases, with 11 bases lying between them. Germline V lookup: CDR1 SGHRS, CDR2 YFSETQ. Full variable domain (rest looked up from reference TRBV5-1 and TRBJ2-6): KAGVTQTPRYLIKTRGQQVTLSCSPISGHRSVSWYQQTPGQGLQFLFEYFSETQRNKGNFPGRFSGRQFSNSRSEMNVSTLELGDSALYLCASSLFAGLNVLTFGAGSRLTVL.

This rearrangement joins TRBV6-5 to TRBJ1-5; D may be TRBD1 (5 bases). The CDR3 has 13 amino acids. Germline CDR1 is MNHEY and CDR2 is SVGAGI. V was shortened by 8 bases and J by 7 bases, with 15 bases between the two germline ends. The CDR3 DNA reads TGTGCCAGCCTGGGGGGAATTGGGCAGCCCCAGCATTTT. Its translation: CASLGGIGQPQHF.

V usage is TRBV6-5 and J usage is TRBJ1-2, with TRBD1 matching over 8 bases. The CDR3 covers 14 residues. Trimming removed 5 bases from V and 3 bases from J; junction bases left unmatched: 5. Per germline, CDR1 MNHEY and CDR2 SVGAGI. The DNA for the CDR3 is TGTGCCAGCAGTCGGGGACAGGTTGACTATGGCTACACCTTC. It specifies CASSRGQVDYGYTF.

This CDR3 is CASSRTTQGANYGYTF. CDR3 bases: TGCGCCAGCAGCCGCACGACACAGGGGGCGAACTATGGCTACACCTTC. The gene calls are TRBV4-3 and TRBJ1-2, with TRBD1 matching over 9 bases. The V segment lost 4 bases and the J segment 2 bases; nucleotides outside the gene matches: 8. The CDR3 is made up of 16 amino acids. Per germline, CDR1 LGHNA and CDR2 YSLEER.

The chain has TRBV30 and TRBJ1-2; TRBD1 matches at 10 bases. V dropped 3 bases and J dropped 3; count of bases not matched to a gene: 4. The CDR3 is made up of 14 amino acids. Germline CDR1 is GTSNPN and CDR2 is SVGIG (reference sequence). In nucleotides, the CDR3 is TGTGCCTGGAGGGGGACAGGGGTTGACTATGGCTACACCTTC. It translates to CAWRGTGVDYGYTF.

DNA of the CDR3: TGTGCCAGCCCCCCAGGGTCTGGGGCCAACGTCCTGACTTTC. It translates to CASPPGSGANVLTF. The chain joins TRBV11-2 to TRBJ2-6; possibly TRBD1 for D (5 bases). V was shortened by 8 bases and J by 1 base, with 9 bases between the two germline ends. The length of the CDR3 is 14 residues. From germline, CDR1 is SGHAT and CDR2 FQNNGV.

This clone was detected only once. CDR3 in DNA: TGTGCCACCAGCAGCAGGGGTGTGGGGGAGCAGTACTTC. Translated: CATSSRGVGEQYF. The chain links TRBV15 to TRBJ2-7; possible D gene TRBD1, 6 bases. The CDR3 is 13 amino acids. Germline V gene sequence: CDR1 LNHNV, CDR2 YYDKDF (reference sequence). The ends were cut back, 3 bases at V and 7 bases at J, with 13 bases in the middle. Drawing the rest from reference TRBV15 and TRBJ2-7, the complete variable domain is DAMVIQNPRYQVTQFGKPVTLSCSQTLNHNVMYWYQQKSSQAPKLLFHYYDKDFNNEADTPDNFQSRRPNTSFCFLDIRSPGLGDTAMYLCATSSRGVGEQYFGPGTRLTVT.

The gene calls are TRBV7-2 and TRBJ1-4; 8 nucleotides line up with TRBD1. The CDR3 totals 12 residues. CDR1 and CDR2 (germline): SGHTA, FQGNSA. After removal of 5 bases from V and 13 bases from J, the junction contained 6 bases not matched to a gene. The CDR3 region has the DNA TGTGCCAGCAGCCTGGACAGGGAGACACTGTTTTTT. Protein product: CASSLDRETLFF.

This chain uses TRBV5-4 with TRBJ1-4; D gene unclear. CDR3 length equals 15 residues. V was clipped by 0 bases and J by 0 bases, with 6 bases between them. CDR1 and CDR2 from the germline V gene are SGHNT and YYREEE (reference sequence). The DNA of the CDR3 is TGTGCCAGCAGCTTGGAGCGTGCAACTAATGAAAAACTGTTTTTT. This sequence encodes CASSLERATNEKLFF.

The gene calls are TRBV19 and TRBJ1-5, with 12 bases that match TRBD1. Looked up from germline, CDR1 is LNHDA and CDR2 is SQIVND (reference sequence). The J segment lost 7 bases and the V segment lost 5 bases, leaving 3 bases of the junction unmatched. This CDR3 spans 14 amino acids. Written as DNA, the CDR3 is TGTGCCAGTAGTCCGGGACAGGGGGCCCAGCCCCAGCATTTT. It yields the protein CASSPGQGAQPQHF. The variable domain in full, completed from reference TRBV19 and TRBJ1-5, reads DGGITQSPKYLFRKEGQNVTLSCEQNLNHDAMYWYRQDPGQGLRLIYYSQIVNDFQKGDIAEGYSVSREKKESFPLTVTSAQKNPTAFYLCASSPGQGAQPQHFGDGTRLSIL.

J is TRBJ1-1 and V is TRBV4-2; D unresolved. Germline CDR1 reads LGHNA; CDR2 reads YNFKEQ. The CDR3 loop spans 14 amino acids. V was cut by 4 bases and J by 1 base, with 10 bases left in between. The CDR3: CASSPELRNTEAFF. In DNA, the CDR3 is TGTGCCAGCAGCCCTGAACTCCGGAACACTGAAGCTTTCTTT.

This chain links TRBV19 with TRBJ1-6, with TRBD1 as a possible D gene (6 bases). The germline V gene has CDR1 LNHDA and CDR2 SQIVND (reference sequence). V was clipped by 9 bases and J by 6 bases, with 12 bases between them. The CDR3 length is 13 residues. CDR3 bases: TGTGCCAGCAAAGGACAGTCTAATTCACCCCTCCACTTT. It encodes CASKGQSNSPLHF.

The chain employs TRBV4-2 and TRBJ2-2; TRBD2 matches at 12 bases. CDR1 and CDR2 from the germline V gene are LGHNA and YNFKEQ. The trim removed 1 base at V and 4 bases at J, leaving 7 bases unmatched. The CDR3 extends over 18 amino acids. CDR3 residues: CASSQGLAGAPSTGELFF. In DNA form, the CDR3 reads TGTGCCAGCAGCCAAGGACTAGCGGGGGCCCCATCCACCGGGGAGCTGTTTTTT.

V usage is TRBV2 and J usage is TRBJ2-6; D is unclear. CDR1 SNHLY and CDR2 FYNNEI come from the germline V gene. The CDR3 runs to 15 residues. V was shortened by 5 bases and J by 2 bases, with 10 bases between the two germline ends. The CDR3: CASSPRTPGANVLTF. Here the CDR3 DNA reads TGTGCCAGCAGTCCGAGAACTCCTGGGGCCAACGTCCTGACTTTC.

The chain carries TRBV10-3 and TRBJ2-7; 7 bases are shared with TRBD2. The germline V gene has CDR1 ENHRY and CDR2 SYGVKD. The CDR3 contains 15 residues. V dropped 0 bases and J dropped 7; count of bases not matched to a gene: 9. The CDR3 bases are TGTGCCATCAGTGAGTCGTCCCGTCGCGGGGGTGAGCAGTACTTC. This translates into CAISESSRRGGEQYF.